What follows describes a single T cell receptor beta chain. The CDR3 extends over 14 amino acids. V was cut by 2 bases and J by 2 bases, with 7 bases left in between. Per germline, CDR1 WNHNN and CDR2 SYGVQD (reference sequence). Time point indicated: newly diagnosed GD, antithyroid drugs for less than 3 months. RNA extracted from PBMCs served as the sequencing template. The entry originates in a study of regulatory T cells in long-lasting Graves disease. CDR3 regions were amplified by Arm-PCR using iRepertoire HTBI primers to build TCR beta libraries. Each CDR3 protein is one row after TCRdb ran MiXCR on the multiplex PCR reads. The sample has approximately 350,000 distinct CDR3 sequences, around 15% seen once. These same data were also listed under a study on T cells in Graves' hyperthyroidism and ophthalmopathy.

This material consisted of peripheral blood mononuclear cells (PBMCs), taken at new diagnosis, from a patient treated with antithyroid drugs. The chain carries TRBV10-1 and TRBJ2-4; D tentatively reads TRBD1 or TRBD2 (5 bases each). The sequence came from a man between 35 and 55 years old with Graves disease. The CDR3 protein is CASSEGGTKNIQYF. CDR3 nucleotides: TGCGCCAGCAGTGAGGGGGGAACCAAAAACATTCAGTACTTC.